What follows describes a single T cell receptor beta chain. These data are taken from a study of cytomegalovirus exposure and HLA in healthy donors. In the PCR, 60 Vbeta and 13 Jbeta primers were used. Profiled with immunoSEQ multiplex PCR; TCRdb holds only in-frame clones, not every one. The table has about 120,000 clones, roughly 65% seen once. There are 15 residues in the CDR3. V gave up 5 bases and J gave up 3 bases; unmatched junction bases: 6. CDR1 is SEHNR, CDR2 FQNEAQ, per germline (reference sequence). The chain employs TRBV7-9 and TRBJ2-1; the match to TRBD2 covers 8 bases. The sequence derives from a man in his forties or fifties in good health and CMV-seropositive. The sample taken for sequencing was PBMCs. The CDR3 protein is CASSPRAGGYNEQFF. DNA for the CDR3: TGTGCCAGCAGCCCCCGTGCGGGAGGCTACAATGAGCAGTTCTTC.